This T cell receptor beta chain was profiled in a study of cytomegalovirus exposure and HLA in healthy donors. Study outcomes and limitations: In vitro, three CMV-associated chains proved specific for CMV antigens.

In the PCR, 60 Vbeta and 13 Jbeta primers were used. Some clones are missing from TCRdb's copy, which holds only in-frame ones; the method was immunoSEQ multiplex PCR. The sample contains approximately 55,000 clones, about 81% of which appear only once. This clone was observed a handful of times. The antigen is undetermined. Trimming cost V 8 bases and J 7 bases; bases outside gene matches: 10. Germline V gives CDR1 MGHDK, CDR2 SYGVNS. The CDR3 runs to 13 residues. This chain uses TRBV25-1 with TRBJ2-5; 7 bases line up with TRBD2. Specimen: PBMCs. This sequence originates from a boy aged 10-17 years in good health and CMV-seropositive. CDR3 nucleotides: TGTGCCAGCCGTGGGGCATGGGGGGGGACCCAGTACTTC. This sequence encodes CASRGAWGGTQYF.